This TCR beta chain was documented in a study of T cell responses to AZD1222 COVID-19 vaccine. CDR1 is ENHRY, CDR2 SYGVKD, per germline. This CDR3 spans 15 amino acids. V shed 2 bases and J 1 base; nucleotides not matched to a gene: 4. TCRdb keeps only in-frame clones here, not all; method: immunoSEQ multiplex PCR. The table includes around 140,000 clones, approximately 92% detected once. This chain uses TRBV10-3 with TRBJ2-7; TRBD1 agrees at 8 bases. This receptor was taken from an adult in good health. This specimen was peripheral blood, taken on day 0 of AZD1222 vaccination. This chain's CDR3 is CAISEPDRASYEQYF. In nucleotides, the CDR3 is TGTGCCATCAGTGAGCCGGACAGGGCGTCCTACGAGCAGTACTTC.